These 21 T cell receptor beta chains share one sample of origin, sequenced in a study of cytotoxic CD8 clonotypes in ibrutinib-treated CLL. TCRdb's table, derived via immunoSEQ multiplex PCR, lists solely in-frame clones and lacks some. Of more than 85,000 clones listed, roughly three quarters are singletons. This material consisted of PBMCs, taken after 24 months of ibrutinib treatment. The receptors originated from a human donor with chronic lymphocytic leukemia.

The rearrangement links TRBV29-1 to TRBJ2-7, with 8 bases fitting TRBD1. CDR1 and CDR2 (germline): SQVTM, ANQGSEA. After removal of 6 bases from V and 0 bases from J, the junction contained 4 bases not matched to a gene. This CDR3 spans 13 amino acids. In nucleotides, the CDR3 is TGCAGCGTAGGACAGGGAGACTCCTACGAGCAGTACTTC. Protein sequence: CSVGQGDSYEQYF.

V gene TRBV19 combines with J gene TRBJ1-2, with TRBD1 as a possible D gene (6 bases). V was trimmed by 10 bases and J by 0 bases, leaving 12 bases between them. Germline V CDR1 and CDR2: LNHDA, SQIVND (reference sequence). This CDR3 spans 13 amino acids. In DNA, the CDR3 is TGTGCCACCAGTACAGGGACTAACTATGGCTACACCTTC. Encoded protein: CATSTGTNYGYTF.

This rearrangement joins TRBV4-1 to TRBJ2-7; 8 nucleotides match TRBD1. Germline CDR1 reads MGHRA; CDR2 reads YSYEKL. The CDR3 consists of 16 residues. The trim removed 0 bases at V and 3 bases at J, leaving 7 bases unmatched. CDR3 sequence reads: CASSQDFDRGIYEQYF. The CDR3 DNA sequence: TGCGCCAGCAGCCAAGATTTTGACAGGGGAATCTACGAGCAGTACTTC.

In this sample, this clone turned up a few times. J is TRBJ1-1 and V is TRBV14; no definite D call. From germline, CDR1 is SGHDN and CDR2 FVKESK. This CDR3 region has 16 residues. Trimming took 3 bases from V and 0 from J, leaving 14 bases between them. CDR3 DNA sequence: TGTGCCAGCAGCCACTCTTTCGGCACCATGAACACTGAAGCTTTCTTT. It translates to CASSHSFGTMNTEAFF.

The rearrangement uses TRBV5-1 and TRBJ2-3; 7 bases align to TRBD1. Looked up from germline, CDR1 is SGHRS and CDR2 is YFSETQ. The CDR3 has 15 amino acids. J gave up 2 bases and V 5 bases, and 8 bases lay outside the gene matches. The CDR3 spells CASRDQTGSTDTQYF. CDR3 coding DNA: TGCGCCAGCAGGGATCAGACAGGGTCCACAGATACGCAGTATTTT.

The genes are TRBV5-6 and TRBJ2-3; the D is unclear. Germline lookup yields CDR1 SGHDT and CDR2 YYEEEE. Trimming left V 4 bases short and J 0 bases short, with 12 bases between. This CDR3 contains 15 residues. The CDR3: CASSPLAASTDTQYF. In DNA form, the CDR3 reads TGTGCCAGCAGCCCCCTGGCGGCTAGCACAGATACGCAGTATTTT.

The chain is built from TRBV4-1 and TRBJ1-1; D uncertain. Trimming removed 0 bases from V and 1 base from J, with 15 bases in between. The length of the CDR3 is 17 residues. Germline lookup yields CDR1 MGHRA and CDR2 YSYEKL. CDR3 sequence: CASSQDLWRQRNTEAFF. The DNA of the CDR3 is TGCGCCAGCAGCCAAGATTTGTGGAGACAAAGGAACACTGAAGCTTTCTTT.

The chain has TRBV28 and TRBJ2-7; D is uncertain. The length of the CDR3 is 14 residues. The V gene lost 4 bases and the J gene lost 2 bases, with 12 bases spanning the gap. Germline-derived CDR1 and CDR2 are MDHEN and SYDVKM. The CDR3: CASSSYKGTYEQYF. The CDR3 DNA reads TGTGCCAGCAGTTCCTACAAAGGAACCTACGAGCAGTACTTC.

The chain recombines TRBV6-5 with TRBJ2-1; 8 bases match TRBD2. This CDR3 region has 14 residues. The trim removed 6 bases at V and 2 bases at J, leaving 3 bases unmatched. CDR1 MNHEY and CDR2 SVGAGI come from the germline V gene. CDR3 nucleotides: TGTGCCAGCAGCACTAGCGGAGCCTACAATGAGCAGTTCTTC. Its protein is CASSTSGAYNEQFF.

This clone was detected only once. The chain recombines TRBV13 with TRBJ2-1; no clear D. The germline V gene has CDR1 PRHDT and CDR2 FYEKMQ (reference sequence). V shed 5 bases and J shed 3 bases, with 11 bases lying between them. The CDR3 loop spans 14 amino acids. CDR3 sequence (DNA): TGTGCCAGCAGCGTCGTCCGCCTCTACAATGAGCAGTTCTTC. This codes for CASSVVRLYNEQFF.

This clone was observed a few times. This rearrangement joins TRBV5-1 to TRBJ1-4; a weak D match, TRBD1 (5 bases). The germline CDR1 and CDR2 sequences are SGHRS and YFSETQ. Trimming shortened V by 3 bases and J by 7 bases, and 16 bases separated the two germline ends. This CDR3 is 15 amino acids long. In DNA, the CDR3 is TGCGCCAGCAGCTGGTCCGGGACGGCTAGTGAAAAACTGTTTTTT. It encodes CASSWSGTASEKLFF.

The rearrangement uses TRBV18 and TRBJ1-1; TRBD1 aligns across 7 bases. The CDR3 runs 12 residues. V was pared by 6 bases and J by 4 bases, with 2 bases of the junction left unmatched. Germline lookup yields CDR1 KGHSH and CDR2 LQKENI. CDR3 nucleotides: TGTGCCAGCTCGACAGGGAGCACTGAAGCTTTCTTT. This codes for CASSTGSTEAFF.

This clone was found a few times. This sequence joins TRBV11-2 and TRBJ2-7; 7 nucleotides align to TRBD1. The CDR3 is made up of 16 amino acids. Germline lookup yields CDR1 SGHAT and CDR2 FQNNGV. V lost 0 bases to trimming and J lost 2 bases; unmatched junction nucleotides: 7. DNA for the CDR3: TGTGCCAGCAGCTTAGACCTAATCGGGACAGCCTACGAGCAGTACTTC. Its translation: CASSLDLIGTAYEQYF.

This rearrangement joins TRBV5-1 to TRBJ2-1, with D uncertain. Germline lookup yields CDR1 SGHRS and CDR2 YFSETQ. This CDR3 is 15 amino acids long. V was shortened by 0 bases and J by 0 bases, with 7 bases between the two germline ends. CDR3 bases: TGCGCCAGCAGCTTGGAGGCAGGCTCCTACAATGAGCAGTTCTTC. Translation gives CASSLEAGSYNEQFF.

The chain joins TRBV28 to TRBJ2-3, with D perhaps TRBD2 (6 bases). With 4 bases removed from V and 7 bases from J, the gap between germline ends came to 15 bases. The CDR3 length is 14 residues. In germline, CDR1 is MDHEN, CDR2 SYDVKM. The CDR3 loop reads CASSYPGGSNTQYF. The CDR3 DNA follows: TGTGCCAGCAGTTACCCTGGGGGGAGTAATACGCAGTATTTT.

V usage is TRBV19 and J usage is TRBJ2-5; TRBD1 aligns across 7 bases. The trim removed 8 bases at V and 5 bases at J, leaving 17 bases unmatched. Germline loops: CDR1 LNHDA, CDR2 SQIVND (reference sequence). The CDR3 length is 16 residues. The CDR3, as DNA: TGTGCCAGTTCCCAGACGACAGGGACGGGGCACGAGACCCAGTACTTC. This gives the protein CASSQTTGTGHETQYF.

The chain links TRBV29-1 to TRBJ1-2; 12 nucleotides line up with TRBD1. Germline V gene lookup returns CDR1 SQVTM and CDR2 ANQGSEA. V shed 2 bases, J shed 8 bases, and the junction held 3 bases outside the gene matches. This CDR3 comprises 13 residues. CDR3 nucleotide sequence: TGCAGCGTTGAAAGGGACAGGGGGCGAGGCTACACCTTC. It translates to CSVERDRGRGYTF. The full variable domain, rest sourced from reference TRBV29-1 and TRBJ1-2, is SAVISQKPSRDICQRGTSLTIQCQVDSQVTMMFWYRQQPGQSLTLIATANQGSEATYESGFVIDKFPISRPNLTFSTLTVSNMSPEDSSIYLCSVERDRGRGYTFGSGTRLTVV.

The chain combines TRBV4-2 with TRBJ2-7; TRBD1 might be the D (5 bases). The V gene's germline CDR1 is LGHNA and CDR2 YNFKEQ. Trimming took 0 bases from V and 2 from J, leaving 20 bases between them. CDR3 length equals 18 residues. The CDR3 DNA reads TGTGCCAGCAGCCAAGATCGGACAACCCATCGGACAACCTACGAGCAGTACTTC. It encodes CASSQDRTTHRTTYEQYF.

Only a few counts were recorded for this clone. The chain couples TRBV29-1 to TRBJ2-7; D may match TRBD1 or TRBD2 (6 bases each). Looked up from germline, CDR1 is SQVTM and CDR2 is ANQGSEA. The CDR3 totals 11 residues. V lost 6 bases and J 9 bases, leaving 15 bases between the germline ends. Written as DNA, the CDR3 is TGCAGCGTCGCACAGGGTAGCGGGCAGTACTTC. Encoded protein: CSVAQGSGQYF.

The chain is built from TRBV2 and TRBJ2-7; 7 bases line up with TRBD1. CDR3 length equals 12 residues. J gave up 3 bases and V 6 bases, and 2 bases lay outside the gene matches. Germline V lookup: CDR1 SNHLY, CDR2 FYNNEI. CDR3 region: CASRGTVYEQYF. DNA of the CDR3: TGTGCCAGCAGGGGGACAGTCTACGAGCAGTACTTC.

This clone has only a few counts. The chain uses TRBV25-1 and TRBJ1-1; D possibly corresponds to TRBD1 (5 bases). Germline assignment: CDR1 MGHDK and CDR2 SYGVNS. This CDR3 comprises 15 residues. Trimming left V 1 base short and J 8 bases short, with 17 bases between. The CDR3: CASSESRGTGGEAFF. The CDR3 DNA is TGTGCCAGCAGTGAATCAAGAGGCACCGGGGGGGAAGCTTTCTTT.